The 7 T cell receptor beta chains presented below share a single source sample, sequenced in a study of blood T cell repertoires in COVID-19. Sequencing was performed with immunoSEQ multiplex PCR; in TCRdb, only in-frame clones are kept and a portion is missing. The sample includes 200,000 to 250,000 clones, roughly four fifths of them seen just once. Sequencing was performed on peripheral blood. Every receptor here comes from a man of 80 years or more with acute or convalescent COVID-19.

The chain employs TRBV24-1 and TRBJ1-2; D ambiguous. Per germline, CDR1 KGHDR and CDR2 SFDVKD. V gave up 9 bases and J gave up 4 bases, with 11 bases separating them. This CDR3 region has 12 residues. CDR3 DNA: TGTGCCACCGGCTCCCCCCTCTATGGCTACACCTTC. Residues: CATGSPLYGYTF.

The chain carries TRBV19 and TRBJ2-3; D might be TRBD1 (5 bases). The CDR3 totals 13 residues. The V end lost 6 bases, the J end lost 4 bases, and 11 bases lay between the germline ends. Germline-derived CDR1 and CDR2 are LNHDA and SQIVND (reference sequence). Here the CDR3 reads CASRAGMPDTQYF. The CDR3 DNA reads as TGTGCCAGTAGGGCAGGGATGCCAGATACGCAGTATTTT.

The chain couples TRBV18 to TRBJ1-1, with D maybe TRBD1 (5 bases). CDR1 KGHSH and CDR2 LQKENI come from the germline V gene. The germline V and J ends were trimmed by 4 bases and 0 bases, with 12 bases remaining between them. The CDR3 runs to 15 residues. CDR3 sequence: CASSRRQSLNTEAFF. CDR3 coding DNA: TGTGCCAGCTCACGAAGACAGTCCTTGAACACTGAAGCTTTCTTT.

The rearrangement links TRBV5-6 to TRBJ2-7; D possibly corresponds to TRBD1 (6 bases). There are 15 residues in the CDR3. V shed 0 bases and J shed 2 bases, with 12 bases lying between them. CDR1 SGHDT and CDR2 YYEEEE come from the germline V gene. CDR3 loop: CASSLEGTIAYEQYF. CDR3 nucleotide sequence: TGTGCCAGCAGCTTGGAAGGGACAATTGCCTACGAGCAGTACTTC.

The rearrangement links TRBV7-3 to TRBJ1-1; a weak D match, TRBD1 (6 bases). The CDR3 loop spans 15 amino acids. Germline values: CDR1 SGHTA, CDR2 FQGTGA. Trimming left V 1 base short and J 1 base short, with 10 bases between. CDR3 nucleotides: TGTGCCAGCAGCTTAAAATCGACAGGGAACACTGAAGCTTTCTTT. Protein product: CASSLKSTGNTEAFF.

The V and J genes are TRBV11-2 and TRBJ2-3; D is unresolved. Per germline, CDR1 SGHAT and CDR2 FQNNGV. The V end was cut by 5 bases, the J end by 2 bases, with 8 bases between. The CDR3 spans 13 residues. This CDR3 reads CASSPYTTDTQYF. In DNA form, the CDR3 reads TGTGCCAGCAGCCCTTACACCACAGATACGCAGTATTTT.

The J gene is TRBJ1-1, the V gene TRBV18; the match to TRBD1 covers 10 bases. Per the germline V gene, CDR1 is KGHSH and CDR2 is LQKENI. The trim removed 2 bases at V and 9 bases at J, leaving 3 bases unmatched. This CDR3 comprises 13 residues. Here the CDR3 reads CASSPDRGRQAFF. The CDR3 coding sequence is TGTGCCAGCTCACCAGACAGGGGGCGGCAAGCTTTCTTT.